Here is one T cell receptor (beta chain) with its context. This sample stems from a study of human T cells and chemical hapten exposure. The CDR3 loop spans 19 amino acids. Germline loops: CDR1 DFQATT, CDR2 SNEGSKA (reference sequence). V lost 5 bases to trimming and J lost 2 bases; unmatched junction nucleotides: 16. TCRdb analysed the RACE reads with MiXCR anew, one entry per CDR3 protein. The sample consists of a few hundred thousand distinct CDR3 sequences, 5.5% of them appearing once. Time point denoted: pre-sensitization, week 0. Treatment reported: therapeutic diphenylcyclopropenone sensitization with weekly scalp DPC.

The chain recombines TRBV20-1 with TRBJ2-4; 12 bases map to TRBD2. Sequencing was performed on whole blood, taken in connection with sensitization to the hapten diphenylcyclopropenone (DPC). This receptor was identified in a woman aged 18-30 years with alopecia areata. Some clones in this sample may be carry-over from other donors' samples. The DNA of the CDR3 is TGCAGTGCTTCGAGGGAGCTAGCGGGGGGGCATTATACCAAAAACATTCAGTACTTC. This translates into CSASRELAGGHYTKNIQYF.